This is a list of T cell receptor beta chains from one sample in a study of cytomegalovirus exposure and HLA in healthy donors. Clones were sequenced by immunoSEQ multiplex PCR, and TCRdb holds only the in-frame ones, with some missing. Of tens of thousands of clones listed, approximately 84% are singletons. The sequenced material came from PBMCs. The receptors were gathered from a man in his fifties in good health and CMV-seronegative. CDR3s include the opening cysteine and the closing phenylalanine or tryptophan. A D gene is named only where the DNA matches it firmly. A row's size may be missing; if present it is once, few, many or a size class.

j_call | d_call | v_call | clone_size | cdr3_aa | cdr3_nt
TRBJ1-1 | - | TRBV25-1 | - | CASRRGQVNTEAFF | TGTGCCAGTAGGCGAGGACAAGTGAACACTGAAGCTTTCTTT
TRBJ2-7 | TRBD2 | TRBV7-9 | - | CASSHSGGPYSYEQYF | TGTGCCAGCAGCCATAGCGGGGGGCCGTACTCCTACGAGCAGTACTTC
TRBJ1-6 | - | TRBV7-2 | - | CASSFSPSSYNSPLHF | TGTGCCAGCAGCTTTTCGCCTAGCTCCTATAATTCACCCCTCCACTTT
TRBJ1-4 | - | TRBV28 | - | CASTISPRRGKLFF | TGTGCCAGCACCATTTCGCCTCGTAGGGGAAAACTGTTTTTT
TRBJ1-2 | - | TRBV7-9 | - | CASSPTTNYGYTF | TGTGCCAGCAGCCCGACAACTAACTATGGCTACACCTTC
TRBJ2-2 | TRBD2 | TRBV7-3 | - | CASSLSGGPGGELFF | TGTGCCAGCAGCTTAAGCGGGGGGCCGGGAGGGGAGCTGTTTTTT
TRBJ2-6 | TRBD1 | TRBV5-1 | - | CASSLLGQGASGANVLTF | TGCGCCAGCAGCCTATTGGGACAGGGAGCATCTGGGGCCAACGTCCTGACTTTC
TRBJ1-1 | - | TRBV6-5 | - | CASSYSPRRANTEAFF | TGTGCCAGCAGTTACTCACCAAGGAGAGCGAACACTGAAGCTTTCTTT
TRBJ1-1 | - | TRBV5-4 | - | CASSMQGPGTEAFF | TGTGCCAGCAGCATGCAGGGCCCTGGGACTGAAGCTTTCTTT
TRBJ2-5 | TRBD1 | TRBV6-6 | - | CASSYPTGGGETQYF | TGTGCCAGCAGTTACCCGACAGGGGGCGGTGAGACCCAGTACTTC
TRBJ1-5 | TRBD1 | TRBV28 | - | CASNQGAVQPQHF | TGTGCCAGCAACCAGGGGGCGGTTCAGCCCCAGCATTTT
TRBJ1-1 | - | TRBV5-1 | - | CASSITTGGNTEAFF | TGCGCCAGCAGCATCACGACGGGTGGCAACACTGAAGCTTTCTTT
TRBJ1-5 | - | TRBV7-9 | - | CASSLGDTNQPQHF | TGTGCCAGCAGCTTAGGGGACACTAATCAGCCCCAGCATTTT
TRBJ2-5 | TRBD1 | TRBV30 | - | CAWRRTGGSETQYF | TGTGCCTGGAGGCGGACAGGGGGATCAGAGACCCAGTACTTC
TRBJ1-1 | - | TRBV18 | - | CASSPIDSMNTEAFF | TGTGCCAGCTCACCCATCGACAGCATGAACACTGAAGCTTTCTTT
TRBJ1-1 | - | TRBV7-8 | - | CASSFRVGNTEAFF | TGTGCCAGCAGCTTCAGGGTAGGGAACACTGAAGCTTTCTTT
TRBJ1-5 | TRBD1 | TRBV18 | - | CASSPMSSPGQGTLRNQPQHF | TGTGCCAGCTCACCAATGTCCTCCCCGGGACAGGGGACACTTCGCAATCAGCCCCAGCATTTT
TRBJ1-5 | TRBD1 | TRBV5-5 | - | CASSLATGGQPQHF | TGTGCCAGCAGCTTGGCGACAGGGGGACAGCCCCAGCATTTT
TRBJ2-7 | - | TRBV18 | - | CASSQRGLDYEQYF | TGTGCCAGCTCACAGAGAGGACTGGACTACGAGCAGTACTTC
TRBJ2-1 | TRBD2 | TRBV10-1 | - | CASSELAGEYNEQFF | TGCGCCAGCAGTGAGTTAGCGGGGGAATACAATGAGCAGTTCTTC
TRBJ2-5 | - | TRBV5-1 | once | CASSPPGQTVQETQYF | TGCGCCAGCAGCCCGCCGGGACAAACCGTCCAAGAGACCCAGTACTTC
TRBJ1-6 | - | TRBV7-2 | - | CASSLGGQVNSPLHF | TGTGCCAGCAGCTTAGGGGGACAAGTTAATTCACCCCTCCACTTT
TRBJ1-1 | TRBD1 | TRBV11-2 | - | CASSLAGTGKAEAFF | TGTGCCAGCAGCTTAGCGGGGACAGGGAAAGCTGAAGCTTTCTTT